This T cell receptor beta chain derives from a study of identical twins. A word on this clonotype: Its antigen is undetermined.

The CDR3 runs 16 residues. From germline, CDR1 is GTSNPN and CDR2 SVGIG (reference sequence). The V and J ends lost 1 base and 2 bases respectively, with 14 bases between them. TCRdb reanalysed the 5' RACE reads using MiXCR and keeps one entry per CDR3 protein. The repertoire consists of a few hundred thousand distinct CDR3 sequences, with about 8.9% occurring once and the leading ten covering roughly 3%. Study-wide findings and caveats: Alpha sequences out of frame and shared by twins had excess low generation probability.

This same sample was also taken into another study, of yellow fever vaccine responses in identical twins.

The specimen sequenced was CD8+ T cells sorted from blood. The genes are TRBV30 and TRBJ2-2, with a weak D call TRBD1 (6 bases). This clonotype was sampled from a woman aged 18-35 years in good health. CDR3 sequence: CAWSGVTDRNTGELFF. The CDR3 DNA follows: TGTGCCTGGAGTGGGGTAACGGACAGAAACACCGGGGAGCTGTTTTTT.